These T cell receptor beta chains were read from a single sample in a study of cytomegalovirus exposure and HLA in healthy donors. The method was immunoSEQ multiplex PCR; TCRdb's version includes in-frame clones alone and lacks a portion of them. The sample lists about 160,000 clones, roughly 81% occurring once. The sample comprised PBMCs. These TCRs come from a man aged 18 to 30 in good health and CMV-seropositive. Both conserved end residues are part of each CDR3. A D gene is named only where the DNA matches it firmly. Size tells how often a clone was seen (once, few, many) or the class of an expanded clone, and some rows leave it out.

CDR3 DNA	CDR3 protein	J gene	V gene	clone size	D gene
TGTGCCAGCAGCTTGGATCAGGGGCGCTCCTACGAGCAGTACTTC	CASSLDQGRSYEQYF	TRBJ2-7	TRBV5-4	.	.
TGTGCCAGCTCACCAGTGGAGGGCGGTGGTGAAAAACTGTTTTTT	CASSPVEGGGEKLFF	TRBJ1-4	TRBV18	.	.
TGTGCCAGCAGCAACCCCACTAGCGGGGGGGCAGGCTCCTACAATGAGCAGTTCTTC	CASSNPTSGGAGSYNEQFF	TRBJ2-1	TRBV5-4	.	TRBD2
TGTGCCAGCAGCTTGGTGAGCGGGGCTGAGCAGTTCTTC	CASSLVSGAEQFF	TRBJ2-1	TRBV5-4	.	TRBD2
TGTGCCACCAGCTCGCGTGGTAACAATGAGCAGTTCTTC	CATSSRGNNEQFF	TRBJ2-1	TRBV15	few	.
TGTGCCAGCAGTGGCCTTATTAGGGGGCTGACTGAAGCTTTCTTT	CASSGLIRGLTEAFF	TRBJ1-1	TRBV6-1	once	TRBD1
TGTGCTAGTGGTTTACGCACGGGACAGGCACTCTTC	CASGLRTGQALF	TRBJ2-1	TRBV12-5	.	TRBD1
TGTGCCAGCAGCCCGAAGGGGGGGCAGGCAGAAGCTTTCTTT	CASSPKGGQAEAFF	TRBJ1-1	TRBV14	once	.
TGTGCCAGCAGTCCTGGGGAGGGTCCCTACGAGCAGTACTTC	CASSPGEGPYEQYF	TRBJ2-7	TRBV27	once	TRBD2
TGTGCCAGCAGCTTAGCGCCTAGCGGGGATTTAGGGCAGTACTTC	CASSLAPSGDLGQYF	TRBJ2-7	TRBV7-9	.	TRBD2
TGTGCCAGCAGCTCCAACAGACAGGGGCGGATTAACTATGGCTACACCTTC	CASSSNRQGRINYGYTF	TRBJ1-2	TRBV7-8	.	TRBD1
TGTGCCAGCAGCCGAGGCGGGAGGCCCTCAACTAATGAAAAACTGTTTTTT	CASSRGGRPSTNEKLFF	TRBJ1-4	TRBV27	.	.
TGTGCTAGTGGTTTGGTATTAGGGCTAGCGGGGGGGCTTCGGGAGCAGTTCTTC	CASGLVLGLAGGLREQFF	TRBJ2-1	TRBV12-5	.	TRBD2
TGTGCCAGCAGCTTCCAGGGGGAGTCTGGGGCCAACGTCCTGACTTTC	CASSFQGESGANVLTF	TRBJ2-6	TRBV7-9	.	TRBD1
TGTGCCAGCAGTCCCGGACTTGCAAACTACGAGCAGTACTTC	CASSPGLANYEQYF	TRBJ2-7	TRBV6-5	.	.
TGTGCCAGCAGGGGGGTTCGGCGGGGGCCCGATACGCAGTATTTT	CASRGVRRGPDTQYF	TRBJ2-3	TRBV6-5	once	.
TGCGCCAGCAGCCAAGATAGGGGTTTCGTCACCGGGGAGCTGTTTTTT	CASSQDRGFVTGELFF	TRBJ2-2	TRBV4-1	.	.
TGTGCCAGCAGCTTTATGGGACAGAGAGAGACCCAGTACTTC	CASSFMGQRETQYF	TRBJ2-5	TRBV5-6	.	TRBD1
TGCGCCAGCAGCCGACCCAAGCCCGGGCAGGGCGTGAACACTGAAGCTTTCTTT	CASSRPKPGQGVNTEAFF	TRBJ1-1	TRBV4-1	.	.
TGTGCCAGCAGCTACTCGACAGGGGAAAACGAAGCCGGGGAGCTGTTTTTT	CASSYSTGENEAGELFF	TRBJ2-2	TRBV11-1	.	TRBD1
TGTGCCAGTGCGGGACTCAGGGGGGGCTACACCTTC	CASAGLRGGYTF	TRBJ1-2	TRBV6-1	.	TRBD1
TGTGCCAGCAGTTACTTCGGACAGAACACCGGGGAGCTGTTTTTT	CASSYFGQNTGELFF	TRBJ2-2	TRBV6-5	.	.
TGTGCCAGCAGACAGACGGCGGGGGGACCCCCCGATACGCAGTATTTT	CASRQTAGGPPDTQYF	TRBJ2-3	TRBV7-3	.	TRBD2
TGCGCCAGCAGCCAAGCACTAGCGGGGGGGCCGTCGCAGTACTTC	CASSQALAGGPSQYF	TRBJ2-7	TRBV4-3	.	TRBD2
TGTGCCAGCAGTTACCGGGACAGCAACTATGGCTACACCTTC	CASSYRDSNYGYTF	TRBJ1-2	TRBV6-5	.	TRBD1
TGTGCCAGCAGTGCAGACCCCCCGGGACAGACAAGCTATGGCTACACCTTC	CASSADPPGQTSYGYTF	TRBJ1-2	TRBV6-1	.	TRBD1
TGTGCCAGCAGCTTTGAGGGACAGATTAATTCACCCCTCCACTTT	CASSFEGQINSPLHF	TRBJ1-6	TRBV7-2	.	TRBD1
TGCGCCAGCAGCCAAGCTTTGGGGGGGGGCAACAATGAGCAGTTCTTC	CASSQALGGGNNEQFF	TRBJ2-1	TRBV4-1	.	.
TGTGCCAGCAGCTTGGACAGGGCGGGTCAGCCCCAGCATTTT	CASSLDRAGQPQHF	TRBJ1-5	TRBV7-2	.	TRBD1
TGCGCCAGCACCTTAAGACAGGGGGCGTCGTACGAGCAGTACTTC	CASTLRQGASYEQYF	TRBJ2-7	TRBV5-1	.	TRBD1
TGTGCTAGTGGTTTACGAAGCGGGGGTGGTGAGACCCAGTACTTC	CASGLRSGGGETQYF	TRBJ2-5	TRBV12-5	.	TRBD2
TGTGCCAGCAGGACAGGGGAGATGGCTGAAGCTTTCTTT	CASRTGEMAEAFF	TRBJ1-1	TRBV27	.	TRBD1
TGCGCCAGCAGCTTGGTGGTAGTCGACGAGCAGTACTTC	CASSLVVVDEQYF	TRBJ2-7	TRBV5-1	few	.
TGTGCCAGCAGTTACGCCGGGGGTCGCGAGCACACTGAAGCTTTCTTT	CASSYAGGREHTEAFF	TRBJ1-1	TRBV6-5	.	.
TGCGCCAGCAGCTACCGGACAGGGGGGACAGAGACCCAGTACTTC	CASSYRTGGTETQYF	TRBJ2-5	TRBV5-1	.	TRBD1
TGTGCCAGCAGCCCGCTAGCGGGGAGACACACCGGGGAGCTGTTTTTT	CASSPLAGRHTGELFF	TRBJ2-2	TRBV7-2	.	TRBD2
TGTGCCAGCAGCGTAGGAGGAGGGTGGGAGACCCAGTACTTC	CASSVGGGWETQYF	TRBJ2-5	TRBV9	.	.
TGTGCCAGCAGCTTGGTCAACGACAATAGTGAAGCTTTCTTT	CASSLVNDNSEAFF	TRBJ1-1	TRBV5-4	medium-sized	.
TGTGCCAGCAGCGTAGCGGGCGGGGCCCAAGAGACCCAGTACTTC	CASSVAGGAQETQYF	TRBJ2-5	TRBV9	.	.